This T cell receptor (beta chain) was recorded in a study of blood T cell repertoires in COVID-19. Study details: From T cells, B-cell-depleted T cells, or PBMCs came the material, which was cDNA or gDNA.

One Seattle source followed patients from active infection through their disease course. Source study methods: Estimated nucleated cell counts came from reference gene primer amplification. Some clones are missing from TCRdb's copy, which holds only in-frame ones; the method was immunoSEQ multiplex PCR. From that table come the V and J calls and clone size; the DNA was used to work out D and trimming. This sample has about 50,000 clones, with 89% found just once. Germline V gives CDR1 KGHSH, CDR2 LQKENI. The CDR3 loop spans 12 amino acids. The germline V and J ends were trimmed by 5 bases and 7 bases, with 11 bases remaining between them.

The receptor comes from a woman in her fifties or sixties with COVID-19, enrolled during active disease. Sample: peripheral blood. V gene TRBV18 combines with J gene TRBJ1-1, with D maybe TRBD1 (5 bases). The CDR3 protein is CASSSSGGEAFF. Here the CDR3 DNA reads TGTGCCAGCTCAAGTTCGGGGGGTGAAGCTTTCTTT.